This passage covers 14 T cell receptor beta chains from one sample sequenced in a study of T cell responses to AZD1222 COVID-19 vaccine (dated by TCRdb to 2020 to 2023). The sample's time point label, in plain terms: baseline before first vaccination. Receptor libraries were prepared by the immunoSEQ multiplex PCR assay. TCRdb stores this immuneACCESS table with in-frame sequences only. Part of the clones is absent; in the studies checked, under half of the shortfall reflects unresolved V genes, and no reason is known for the rest. The sample profile shows about 180,000 clones; 85% to 90% of them were found once. 1.5% to 2% of the sample comes from the top ten. The starting material was peripheral blood, obtained on day 0 of AZD1222 vaccination. Source of these receptors: an adult in good health.

This clone was seen more than once but under ten times. The chain joins TRBV6-5 to TRBJ1-1; D is unclear. The V end was cut by 11 bases, the J end by 1 base, with 8 bases between. This CDR3 is 11 amino acids long. Germline V gives CDR1 MNHEY, CDR2 SVGAGI. In DNA, the CDR3 is TGTGCCTCTCTACAGAACACTGAAGCTTTCTTT. It encodes CASLQNTEAFF.

The table lists this clone with a count of one. This chain uses TRBV7-9 with TRBJ2-1; 7 bases map to TRBD2. This CDR3 comprises 18 residues. Germline assignment: CDR1 SEHNR and CDR2 FQNEAQ (reference sequence). The ends lost 1 base at V and 2 bases at J; junction bases unmatched: 11. As DNA, the CDR3 is TGTGCCAGCAGCTTAGGGGGGTCCCGCGGGGGAACCTACAATGAGCAGTTCTTC. Protein sequence: CASSLGGSRGGTYNEQFF.

The gene calls are TRBV5-6 and TRBJ1-2, with 9 bases matching TRBD1. The CDR3 runs to 15 residues. The junction had 9 bases not matched to a gene; V was cut back by 3 bases and J by 6 bases. CDR1 is SGHDT and CDR2 is YYEEEE in the germline V gene. CDR3 residues: CASSSAGQGPDGYTF. The CDR3 region has the DNA TGTGCCAGCAGCTCGGCCGGACAGGGGCCGGATGGCTACACCTTC.

This clone appeared once. This chain links TRBV7-6 with TRBJ2-1; D may match TRBD1 or TRBD2 (5 bases each). The CDR3 extends over 14 amino acids. The germline CDR1 and CDR2 sequences are SGHVS and FNYEAQ. Between the trimmed V and J ends, which lost 5 bases and 7 bases, there was a span of 15 bases. CDR3 amino acids: CASSLSTRGNEQFF. As DNA, the CDR3 is TGTGCCAGCAGCCTGAGCACTAGGGGTAATGAGCAGTTCTTC.

This chain joins TRBV28 and TRBJ1-1, with D perhaps matching TRBD1 (6 bases). V lost 6 bases and J lost 7, with 9 bases in between. The CDR3 covers 11 residues. Looked up from germline, CDR1 is MDHEN and CDR2 is SYDVKM. In DNA form, the CDR3 reads TGTGCCAGCAGGCAGGGGTATGAAGCTTTCTTT. Protein sequence: CASRQGYEAFF.

V gene TRBV3-1 (or the pseudogene TRBV3-2) combines with J gene TRBJ2-3, with 7 bases that match TRBD2. Germline loops: CDR1 LGHDT, CDR2 YNNKEL (reference sequence). This CDR3 contains 14 residues. The V segment lost 7 bases and the J segment 2 bases; nucleotides outside the gene matches: 6. The CDR3 DNA reads as TGTGCCAGCAACTCAGCGGGAAACACAGATACGCAGTATTTT. Amino acid sequence: CASNSAGNTDTQYF.

The chain combines TRBV3-1 (or the pseudogene TRBV3-2) with TRBJ1-6; the D gene is possibly TRBD1 (5 bases). Germline values: CDR1 LGHDT, CDR2 YNNKEL (reference sequence). The V gene lost 3 bases and the J gene lost 0 bases, with 15 bases spanning the gap. The CDR3 runs to 18 residues. CDR3 residues: CASSQGRTRSSYNSPLHF. The DNA of the CDR3 is TGTGCCAGCAGCCAGGGGAGGACACGTAGCTCCTATAATTCACCCCTCCACTTT.

V is TRBV15 and J is TRBJ1-5; TRBD1 might be the D (5 bases). The CDR3 covers 16 residues. Trimming shortened V by 1 base and J by 3 bases, and 13 bases separated the two germline ends. CDR1 LNHNV and CDR2 YYDKDF come from the germline V gene (reference sequence). Written as DNA, the CDR3 is TGTGCCACCAGCAGAGTAAGGCAGGGCCACAATCAGCCCCAGCATTTT. Its protein product is CATSRVRQGHNQPQHF.

This chain joins TRBV28 and TRBJ2-4; D possibly uses TRBD1 or TRBD2 (6 bases each). This CDR3 comprises 17 residues. CDR1 is MDHEN and CDR2 is SYDVKM in the germline V gene. Trimming cost V 5 bases and J 3 bases, with 20 bases left between them. The CDR3 reads CASSEARGDGVKNIQYF. The CDR3 bases are TGTGCCAGCAGTGAGGCGAGGGGGGATGGGGTCAAAAACATTCAGTACTTC. Full variable domain (outside the CDR3, taken from reference TRBV28 and TRBJ2-4): DVKVTQSSRYLVKRTGEKVFLECVQDMDHENMFWYRQDPGLGLRLIYFSYDVKMKEKGDIPEGYSVSREKKERFSLILESASTNQTSMYLCASSEARGDGVKNIQYFGAGTRLSVL.

The chain couples TRBV5-1 to TRBJ1-5; D is ambiguous. Germline lookup yields CDR1 SGHRS and CDR2 YFSETQ. This CDR3 comprises 13 residues. Deletions cut 2 bases from V and 7 bases from J, with 10 bases between. The CDR3 loop reads CASSFGVDQPQHF. The CDR3 nucleotides are TGCGCCAGCAGCTTTGGAGTAGACCAGCCCCAGCATTTT.

The chain uses TRBV10-3 and TRBJ2-1; 11 bases match TRBD2. Germline assignment: CDR1 ENHRY and CDR2 SYGVKD. V was clipped by 6 bases and J by 8 bases; unmatched bases: 3. The CDR3 consists of 13 residues. The CDR3, as DNA: TGTGCCATCAGCGGGACTAGCGGTCATGAGCAGTTCTTC. This translates into CAISGTSGHEQFF.

The J gene is TRBJ1-1, the V gene TRBV2; D is uncertain. V gave up 4 bases and J gave up 0 bases, with 6 bases separating them. The CDR3 extends over 13 amino acids. Germline CDR1 SNHLY, CDR2 FYNNEI. The CDR3 DNA reads TGTGCCAGCAGTGTAGCCATGAACACTGAAGCTTTCTTT. This encodes CASSVAMNTEAFF. The full variable domain, its missing parts supplied by reference TRBV2 and TRBJ1-1, is EPEVTQTPSHQVTQMGQEVILRCVPISNHLYFYWYRQILGQKVEFLVSFYNNEISEKSEIFDDQFSVERPDGSNFTLKIRSTKLEDSAMYFCASSVAMNTEAFFGQGTRLTVV.

The chain uses TRBV11-2 and TRBJ1-1; D call uncertain. The CDR3 is 15 residues long. Trimming pared 5 bases from V and 3 bases from J, leaving 16 bases between. Germline V gives CDR1 SGHAT, CDR2 FQNNGV. CDR3 in DNA: TGTGCCAGCAGCATCACCCGGGCTGCGGACACTGAAGCTTTCTTT. Amino acids: CASSITRAADTEAFF.

The chain employs TRBV7-2 and TRBJ2-1; D is ambiguous. Germline CDR1 reads SGHTA; CDR2 reads FQGNSA. Trimming shortened V by 5 bases and J by 3 bases, and 14 bases separated the two germline ends. The CDR3 is 15 residues long. In nucleotides, the CDR3 is TGTGCCAGCAGCCTCGGACGGCTTCTCTACAATGAGCAGTTCTTC. It encodes CASSLGRLLYNEQFF.